The rows below give T cell receptor beta chains drawn from one sample of a study of T cell responses to AZD1222 COVID-19 vaccine. Profiling relied on immunoSEQ multiplex PCR, and the TCRdb table lists in-frame clones only, not all of them. The sample shows over 100,000 clones, approximately 91% of them seen only once. The starting material was peripheral blood, obtained on day 0 of AZD1222 vaccination. These receptors all stem from an adult in good health. CDR3s include the opening cysteine and the closing phenylalanine or tryptophan.

v_call: TRBV6-2/TRBV6-3; j_call: TRBJ1-6; cdr3_aa: CASSSPGQVASPLHF
v_call: TRBV28; j_call: TRBJ1-2; cdr3_aa: CASSAWGQVYGYTF
v_call: TRBV7-9; j_call: TRBJ1-3; cdr3_aa: CASKDSQTLGNTIYF
v_call: TRBV10-1; j_call: TRBJ1-1; cdr3_aa: CASSRSGFWGTEAFF
v_call: TRBV6-5; j_call: TRBJ2-1; cdr3_aa: CASRVTSWNEQFF
v_call: TRBV11-2; j_call: TRBJ2-7; cdr3_aa: CASSRNPGQGVRQYF
v_call: TRBV30; j_call: TRBJ1-6; cdr3_aa: CAWSVRQGVLPLHF
v_call: TRBV6-5; j_call: TRBJ1-3; cdr3_aa: CASSPGPRNTIYF
v_call: TRBV5-8; j_call: TRBJ1-3; cdr3_aa: CASSLVPAHSGNTIYF
v_call: TRBV5-1; j_call: TRBJ1-6; cdr3_aa: CASSLAATGGASPLHF
v_call: TRBV19; j_call: TRBJ2-3; cdr3_aa: CASSIGQVAGDTQYF
v_call: TRBV5-1; j_call: TRBJ2-7; cdr3_aa: CASSLTGVTYEQYF
v_call: TRBV3-1/TRBV3-2; j_call: TRBJ1-6; cdr3_aa: CASSRSDRGNSPLHF
v_call: TRBV5-1; j_call: TRBJ2-1; cdr3_aa: CASSLPGTGGLNEQFF
v_call: TRBV27; j_call: TRBJ2-1; cdr3_aa: CASSHQEGTYNEQFF
v_call: TRBV2; j_call: TRBJ1-5; cdr3_aa: CASKDRGRDQPQHF
v_call: TRBV7-9; j_call: TRBJ2-7; cdr3_aa: CASKGDRAYEQYF
v_call: TRBV24-1; j_call: TRBJ1-5; cdr3_aa: CAHTCGAAGNQPQHF
v_call: TRBV9; j_call: TRBJ2-7; cdr3_aa: CASSPGQGAYEQYF
v_call: TRBV28; j_call: TRBJ1-1; cdr3_aa: CASRSAGQGYTEAFF
v_call: TRBV6-6; j_call: TRBJ2-1; cdr3_aa: CASSLTGLAGSSYNEQFF
v_call: TRBV10-3; j_call: TRBJ2-1; cdr3_aa: CAISVLAGVGNEQFF
v_call: TRBV6-5; j_call: TRBJ1-3; cdr3_aa: CASKPTRGPLNTIYF
v_call: TRBV30; j_call: TRBJ1-1; cdr3_aa: CAWSVLMDTEAFF
v_call: TRBV7-6; j_call: TRBJ1-2; cdr3_aa: CASSLASRTGIGYGYTF
v_call: TRBV5-1; j_call: TRBJ1-2; cdr3_aa: CASSDLVVYGYTF
v_call: TRBV5-1; j_call: TRBJ2-1; cdr3_aa: CASSQSGTSYNEQFF
v_call: TRBV6-8; j_call: TRBJ1-5; cdr3_aa: CASKGGVQPQHF
v_call: TRBV3-1/TRBV3-2; j_call: TRBJ1-6; cdr3_aa: CASSREDRDHPPLHF
v_call: TRBV10-2; j_call: TRBJ1-3; cdr3_aa: CASSESAQSSSGNTIYF
v_call: TRBV7-2; j_call: TRBJ1-1; cdr3_aa: CASSLVADAGLAFF
v_call: TRBV5-1; j_call: TRBJ2-1; cdr3_aa: CASSSHGTGPNEQFF
v_call: TRBV27; j_call: TRBJ2-7; cdr3_aa: CASSPRTSPEQYF
v_call: TRBV6-6; j_call: TRBJ1-5; cdr3_aa: CASSYSSDQPQHF
v_call: TRBV12-5; j_call: TRBJ1-5; cdr3_aa: CASASGGAGQPQHF
v_call: TRBV27; j_call: TRBJ2-7; cdr3_aa: CASSPLRTSDRQYF
v_call: TRBV5-4; j_call: TRBJ2-2; cdr3_aa: CASSQSGTGSGGELFF
v_call: TRBV7-9; j_call: TRBJ1-6; cdr3_aa: CASSPLRGNSPLHF
v_call: TRBV27; j_call: TRBJ2-7; cdr3_aa: CASSRAPHYEQYF
v_call: TRBV5-1; j_call: TRBJ2-7; cdr3_aa: CASSLAGQSSYEQYF
v_call: TRBV5-4; j_call: TRBJ2-2; cdr3_aa: CASSLRAGNTGELFF
v_call: TRBV5-1; j_call: TRBJ2-5; cdr3_aa: CASSDGTLIQETQYF
v_call: TRBV28; j_call: TRBJ2-6; cdr3_aa: CASRQQGAGANVLTF
v_call: TRBV12-3/TRBV12-4; j_call: TRBJ2-5; cdr3_aa: CASSPRKETQYF
v_call: TRBV7-9; j_call: TRBJ2-7; cdr3_aa: CASSPRQYSYEQYF
v_call: TRBV4-1; j_call: TRBJ2-1; cdr3_aa: CASSQGFSGSWEQFF
v_call: TRBV5-1; j_call: TRBJ2-3; cdr3_aa: CASTLPSQAGGYAGTDTQYF
v_call: TRBV10-1; j_call: TRBJ2-7; cdr3_aa: CASSPGQTYEQYF
v_call: TRBV25-1; j_call: TRBJ2-1; cdr3_aa: CASSERAAGYEQFF
v_call: TRBV9; j_call: TRBJ2-7; cdr3_aa: CASSASPKRSAREQYF
v_call: TRBV28; j_call: TRBJ1-1; cdr3_aa: CASSSEGQVSEAFF
v_call: TRBV12-1; j_call: TRBJ2-5; cdr3_aa: CASSSGLARETQYF
v_call: TRBV3-1/TRBV3-2; j_call: TRBJ1-5; cdr3_aa: CASSQGEQPQHF
v_call: TRBV19; j_call: TRBJ1-4; cdr3_aa: CASSMDTGANEKLFF
v_call: TRBV7-8; j_call: TRBJ2-7; cdr3_aa: CASSLGPAGGYEQYF